Following are 9 T cell receptor beta chains from one sample sequenced in a study of human T cells and chemical hapten exposure. As for time point: pre-sensitization, week 0. This sample's treatment: therapeutic diphenylcyclopropenone sensitization with weekly scalp DPC. One entry per CDR3 protein results from TCRdb running MiXCR on the RACE reads. The data hold over 35,000 distinct CDR3 sequences, with about 11% observed a single time. Sequencing used whole blood, obtained in connection with sensitization to the hapten diphenylcyclopropenone (DPC). These receptors were obtained from a man aged 25-45 years with alopecia areata. Some clones in this sample may be carry-over from other donors' samples.

This clonotype turned up a few times. This rearrangement joins TRBV5-1 to TRBJ2-6; the match to TRBD1 covers 12 bases. The germline gives CDR1 SGHRS, CDR2 YFSETQ. This CDR3 has 19 residues. With V trimmed by 2 bases and J by 2 bases, 8 bases remained unmatched. CDR3 nucleotide sequence: TGCGCCAGCAGCTTATATAACCGGGACAGGGGGCCTGGGGCCAACGTCCTGACTTTC. Protein sequence: CASSLYNRDRGPGANVLTF.

V gene TRBV6-1 combines with J gene TRBJ2-3; the D call may be TRBD1 or TRBD2 (5 bases each). Germline V gives CDR1 MNHNS, CDR2 SASEGT. Trimming took off 10 bases at V and 2 bases at J, with 13 bases between the two ends. The CDR3 is 13 residues long. CDR3 loop: CATRGRLTDTQYF. CDR3 bases: TGTGCCACCCGGGGACGGCTCACAGATACGCAGTATTTT.

This clonotype was seen only once. One junction end does not reproduce the germline sequence, and a read error may be involved. The chain combines TRBV3-1 with TRBJ1-2, with D perhaps matching TRBD1 (5 bases). The germline gives CDR1 LGHDT, CDR2 YNNKEL (reference sequence). This CDR3 is 12 amino acids long. CDR3 residues: CTSSQDSYGYTF. For the CDR3, the DNA is TGTACCAGCAGCCAAGACAGCTATGGCTACACCTTC.

This clonotype has at least ten counts. The rearrangement uses TRBV7-9 and TRBJ2-2; 8 nucleotides line up with TRBD1. The CDR3 is 16 residues long. With 4 bases clipped from V and 0 bases from J, the junction kept 4 bases outside the gene matches. CDR1 SEHNR and CDR2 FQNEAQ come from the germline V gene (reference sequence). The CDR3 sequence: CASSYPDRANTGELFF. The CDR3 nucleotides are TGTGCCAGCAGCTATCCGGACAGGGCGAACACCGGGGAGCTGTTTTTT. The full variable domain, rest sourced from reference TRBV7-9 and TRBJ2-2, is DTGVSQNPRHKITKRGQNVTFRCDPISEHNRLYWYRQTLGQGPEFLTYFQNEAQLEKSRLLSDRFSAERPKGSFSTLEIQRTEQGDSAMYLCASSYPDRANTGELFFGEGSRLTVL.

The rearrangement uses TRBV11-1 and TRBJ1-1; D not resolved. The CDR3 is made up of 13 amino acids. V lost 1 base and J 1 base, leaving 4 bases between the germline ends. The germline gives CDR1 SGHAT, CDR2 FQDESV (reference sequence). The CDR3 is CASSLGRNTEAFF. For the CDR3, the DNA is TGTGCCAGCAGCTTAGGCCGGAACACTGAAGCTTTCTTT.

This clonotype has only a few counts. This chain joins TRBV11-1 and TRBJ2-1; 8 nucleotides line up with TRBD1. Losses at the gene ends were 2 bases for V and 9 bases for J; bases not matched to a gene: 6. Germline V gene sequence: CDR1 SGHAT, CDR2 FQDESV (reference sequence). The CDR3 sequence is 14 residues long. In nucleotides, the CDR3 is TGTGCCAGCAGCTTACGGACAGGGACGAGTGAGCAGTTCTTC. Translating gives CASSLRTGTSEQFF.

This clonotype was seen many times. This sequence joins TRBV7-6 and TRBJ2-1, with D maybe TRBD1 (6 bases). The CDR3 sequence is 15 residues long. From germline, CDR1 is SGHVS and CDR2 FNYEAQ. Trimming removed 1 base from V and 4 bases from J, with 11 bases in between. The CDR3 reads CASSLGGQTYNEQFF. The CDR3, as DNA: TGTGCCAGCAGCTTAGGAGGACAGACTTACAATGAGCAGTTCTTC.

In regard to this clonotype: One end of the junction does not line up with germline, which may come from a read error. The V call is TRBV9, the J call TRBJ2-6; tentative D call: TRBD1 (5 bases). The CDR3 is made up of 16 amino acids. Germline assignment: CDR1 SGDLS and CDR2 YYNGEE. The CDR3 loop is CASSLGRSSGANVPTF. CDR3 sequence (DNA): TGTGCCAGCAGCCTCGGACGAAGCTCTGGGGCCAACGTCCCGACTTTC. The full variable domain, completed using reference TRBV9 and TRBJ2-6, is DSGVTQTPKHLITATGQRVTLRCSPRSGDLSVYWYQQSLDQGLQFLIQYYNGEERAKGNILERFSAQQFPDLHSELNLSSLELGDSALYFCASSLGRSSGANVPTFGAGSRLTVL.

This clonotype was observed a few times. This CDR3 reads CASRSGRQGGYGYTF. The CDR3, as DNA: TGTGCCAGCAGGTCCGGAAGGCAGGGAGGCTATGGCTACACCTTC. The chain carries TRBV5-6 and TRBJ1-2; TRBD1 is a possible D gene (5 bases). With 5 bases removed from V and 4 bases from J, the gap between germline ends came to 18 bases. From germline, CDR1 is SGHDT and CDR2 YYEEEE. This CDR3 region has 15 residues.